This paragraph covers one T cell receptor (beta chain) sequence. The antigen is unknown. The data were obtained in a study of T cell responses to AZD1222 COVID-19 vaccine. Study observations and caveats: No repertoire was sampled before or during the peak T cell response, only after it. Clonal diversity was possibly underestimated; the donors were predominantly white British and more often female.

Assay: immunoSEQ multiplex PCR; the TCRdb copy retains only in-frame clones and omits some. The table includes approximately 120,000 clones, 70% to 90% detected once. V was trimmed by 4 bases and J by 0 bases, leaving 10 bases between them. CDR3 size: 14 residues. CDR1 LGHNA and CDR2 YSLEER come from the germline V gene. Material: peripheral blood, obtained 28 days after the second AZD1222 dose. The chain is built from TRBV4-3 and TRBJ2-7; D tentatively fits TRBD1 or TRBD2 (5 bases each). This receptor was identified in an adult who received the AZD1222 COVID-19 vaccine. The CDR3 spells CASSPGRHSYEQYF. CDR3 sequence (DNA): TGCGCCAGCAGCCCGGGACGGCACTCCTACGAGCAGTACTTC.